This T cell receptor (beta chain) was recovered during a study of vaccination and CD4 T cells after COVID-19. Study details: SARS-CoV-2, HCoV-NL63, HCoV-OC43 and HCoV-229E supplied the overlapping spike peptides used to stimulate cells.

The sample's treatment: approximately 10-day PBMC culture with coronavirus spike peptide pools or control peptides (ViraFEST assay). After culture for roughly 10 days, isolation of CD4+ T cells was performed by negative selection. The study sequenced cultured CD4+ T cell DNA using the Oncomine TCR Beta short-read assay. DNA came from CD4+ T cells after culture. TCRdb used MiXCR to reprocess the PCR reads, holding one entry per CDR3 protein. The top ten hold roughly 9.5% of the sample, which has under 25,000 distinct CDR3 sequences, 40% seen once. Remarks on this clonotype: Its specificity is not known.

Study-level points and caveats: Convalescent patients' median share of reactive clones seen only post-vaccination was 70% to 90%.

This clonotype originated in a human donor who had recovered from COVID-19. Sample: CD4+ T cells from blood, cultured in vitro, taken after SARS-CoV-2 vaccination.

The CDR3 DNA reads as TGTGCCAGCAGTCTCCCGGTGAGCGGGACCTACAATGAGCAGTTCTTC. This codes for CASSLPVSGTYNEQFF. The chain employs TRBV28 and TRBJ2-1; 7 bases are shared with TRBD2. The V segment lost 5 bases and the J segment 2 bases; nucleotides outside the gene matches: 9. The CDR3 has 16 residues. Germline V lookup: CDR1 MDHEN, CDR2 SYDVKM.